Each of the 17 T cell receptor beta chains below was sequenced from the same sample in a study of vaccination and CD4 T cells after COVID-19. Cultured CD4+ T-cell DNA underwent Oncomine TCR Beta short-read sequencing. TCRdb recomputed calls from the PCR reads with MiXCR, one row per CDR3 protein. The data hold around 5,700 distinct CDR3 sequences, with approximately 42% observed a single time. Treatment meaning: roughly 11-day PBMC culture with coronavirus spike peptide pools or control peptides (ViraFEST assay). Prior to the COVID-19 pandemic (2011-2018), the unexposed donor's CD4+ T cells were collected. No cognate antigen is known for these TCRs. The sequenced sample was CD4+ T cells from blood, cultured in vitro. The receptors shown here come from a human donor in good health.

The rearrangement joins TRBV2 to TRBJ2-1; D unclear. The CDR3 totals 11 residues. Germline CDR1 is SNHLY and CDR2 is FYNNEI. The ends were cut back, 3 bases at V and 9 bases at J, with 6 bases in the middle. In DNA, the CDR3 is TGTGCCAGCAGTGAGCGTGGTGAGCAGTTCTTC. It yields the protein CASSERGEQFF.

This clonotype was observed a handful of times. The rearrangement joins TRBV20-1 to TRBJ2-7; tentatively, D is TRBD1 (6 bases). Germline assignment: CDR1 DFQATT and CDR2 SNEGSKA (reference sequence). CDR3 length equals 14 residues. Trimming removed 2 bases at V and 3 bases at J, with 14 bases between. The CDR3 here is CSARSGTGNYEQYF. CDR3 nucleotide sequence: TGCAGTGCTAGAAGCGGAACAGGGAACTACGAGCAGTACTTC.

The chain couples TRBV2 to TRBJ2-5, with 8 bases fitting TRBD2. Germline loops: CDR1 SNHLY, CDR2 FYNNEI. This CDR3 has 15 amino acids. J was trimmed by 5 bases and V by 5 bases; bases with no gene match: 10. CDR3 in DNA: TGTGCCAGCAGTCAATTTAGCGGGAACGGGGAGACCCAGTACTTC. This encodes CASSQFSGNGETQYF.

This clonotype was observed a handful of times. The chain couples TRBV6-5 to TRBJ1-2; 10 nucleotides align to TRBD1. This CDR3 comprises 16 residues. Germline assignment: CDR1 MNHEY and CDR2 SVGAGI. V was pared by 0 bases and J by 4 bases, with 5 bases of the junction left unmatched. The CDR3 DNA reads as TGTGCCAGCAGTTACTCGAGGACAGGGGGAAGCTATGGCTACACCTTC. Translating it yields CASSYSRTGGSYGYTF.

The chain recombines TRBV20-1 with TRBJ1-4; D uncertain. This CDR3 has 14 residues. The V end was cut by 0 bases, the J end by 7 bases, with 12 bases between. The germline gives CDR1 DFQATT, CDR2 SNEGSKA (reference sequence). CDR3 region: CSARDVAWGEKLFF. Written as DNA, the CDR3 is TGCAGTGCTAGAGACGTGGCTTGGGGTGAAAAACTGTTTTTT.

The chain carries TRBV2 and TRBJ2-7; 11 bases line up with TRBD2. Germline V gives CDR1 SNHLY, CDR2 FYNNEI. This CDR3 is 16 amino acids long. After removal of 5 bases from V and 2 bases from J, the junction contained 8 bases not matched to a gene. The CDR3 coding sequence is TGTGCCAGCAGTCCCTGGACTAGCGGGCCGACCTACGAGCAGTACTTC. It codes for CASSPWTSGPTYEQYF.

This clonotype was detected a few times. The chain links TRBV6-1 to TRBJ1-1; D gene uncertain. Germline loops: CDR1 MNHNS, CDR2 SASEGT. V dropped 10 bases and J dropped 1 base, with 13 bases sitting between them. The CDR3 loop spans 13 amino acids. This chain's CDR3 is CAIGPYSNTEAFF. The CDR3 DNA reads as TGTGCCATAGGCCCCTACTCGAACACTGAAGCTTTCTTT.

The rearrangement uses TRBV21-1 and TRBJ1-3; the listed D gene, TRBD1, was not tested against the DNA. TRBV21-1 is termed a pseudogene. The CDR3 consists of 15 residues. CDR3 coding DNA: TGTGCCAGCAGCCTCGACAGGGGCGGTGGAAACACCATATATTTT. It codes for CASSLDRGGGNTIYF.

The rearrangement joins TRBV7-9 to TRBJ1-4, with D tentatively TRBD1 (6 bases). From germline, CDR1 is SEHNR and CDR2 FQNEAQ (reference sequence). The germline V and J ends were trimmed by 3 bases and 5 bases, with 13 bases remaining between them. The CDR3 length is 15 residues. The CDR3 DNA is TGTGCCAGCAGCTTCGCTTGGGGGGCCAATGAAAAACTGTTTTTT. Encoded protein: CASSFAWGANEKLFF.

This clonotype was recorded a few times. The gene calls are TRBV6-1 and TRBJ1-1; a possible D gene is TRBD1 (5 bases). Between the trimmed V and J ends, which lost 2 bases and 3 bases, there was a span of 13 bases. This CDR3 spans 15 amino acids. CDR1 and CDR2 from the germline V gene are MNHNS and SASEGT. CDR3 DNA sequence: TGTGCCAGCAGTGAACCCGGGGCGCAGGACACTGAAGCTTTCTTT. It is translated as CASSEPGAQDTEAFF.

In this sample, this clonotype turned up a few times. V usage is TRBV20-1 and J usage is TRBJ1-4, with 10 nucleotides matching TRBD1. The junction had 13 bases not matched to a gene; V was cut back by 5 bases and J by 10 bases. CDR1 and CDR2 (germline): DFQATT, SNEGSKA (reference sequence). The CDR3 has 15 amino acids. The CDR3 loop reads CSAYSAGTGDGKLFF. CDR3 DNA sequence: TGCAGTGCTTATTCGGCCGGGACAGGGGATGGAAAACTGTTTTTT.

The CDR3 DNA is TGTGCCAGTACAAGACAGGGGGGAACTGATCAGCCCCAGCATTTT. It translates to CASTRQGGTDQPQHF. The chain uses TRBV19 and TRBJ1-5, with 9 nucleotides matching TRBD1. The CDR3 has 15 amino acids. Germline loops: CDR1 LNHDA, CDR2 SQIVND (reference sequence). With V trimmed by 7 bases and J by 5 bases, 9 bases remained unmatched. The variable domain in full, completed from reference TRBV19 and TRBJ1-5, reads DGGITQSPKYLFRKEGQNVTLSCEQNLNHDAMYWYRQDPGQGLRLIYYSQIVNDFQKGDIAEGYSVSREKKESFPLTVTSAQKNPTAFYLCASTRQGGTDQPQHFGDGTRLSIL.

This clonotype was counted only a few times. V and J are TRBV6-1 and TRBJ1-2; no clear D. The CDR3 covers 15 residues. With 5 bases removed from V and 5 bases from J, the gap between germline ends came to 18 bases. Germline V CDR1 and CDR2: MNHNS, SASEGT. CDR3 loop: CASSPTAPSIYGYTF. The DNA of the CDR3 is TGTGCCAGCAGTCCCACCGCGCCCAGTATTTATGGCTACACCTTC.

V is TRBV5-1 and J is TRBJ1-2, with TRBD1 identical over 7 bases. Germline assignment: CDR1 SGHRS and CDR2 YFSETQ. The V gene end was trimmed by 5 bases and the J gene end by 2 bases; junction bases not matched to a gene: 6. The CDR3 has 14 residues. CDR3 loop: CASRLDRENYGYTF. CDR3 coding DNA: TGCGCCAGCAGACTTGACAGGGAGAACTATGGCTACACCTTC.

This rearrangement joins TRBV6-1 to TRBJ2-5; 11 bases align to TRBD2. V was pared by 6 bases and J by 2 bases, with 8 bases of the junction left unmatched. Germline V gene data show CDR1 as MNHNS and CDR2 as SASEGT. The CDR3 runs to 16 residues. The CDR3, as DNA: TGTGCCAGCAGACCCCGACTAGCGGGGCCTCAAGAGACCCAGTACTTC. Amino acids: CASRPRLAGPQETQYF.

A few counts support this clonotype. J is TRBJ2-1 and V is TRBV20-1; D not resolved. V lost 2 bases and J 6 bases, leaving 14 bases between the germline ends. The CDR3 length is 14 residues. Germline V gene sequence: CDR1 DFQATT, CDR2 SNEGSKA (reference sequence). The CDR3 sequence: CSARTHLQINEQFF. The DNA of the CDR3 is TGCAGTGCTAGAACGCACCTACAGATCAATGAGCAGTTCTTC.

This clonotype was detected a few times. In DNA, the CDR3 is TGTGCCAGCAGTGAAGTTCCAACGGGGGCCGGAAGCTCCTACAATGAGCAGTTCTTC. This codes for CASSEVPTGAGSSYNEQFF. The chain employs TRBV2 and TRBJ2-1; the D gene could be TRBD1 or TRBD2 (6 bases each). The CDR3 is 19 residues long. The V and J ends lost 1 base and 0 bases respectively, with 19 bases between them. Germline V lookup: CDR1 SNHLY, CDR2 FYNNEI.